The 11 T cell receptor beta chains below all came from one sample that was sequenced in a study of blood T cells in healthy people across ages. The second PCR ran roughly 7 to 12 cycles with a sample-barcoded 5' primer and J-beta primers. TCRdb re-called the 5' RACE reads through MiXCR, storing one row per CDR3 protein. In the table there are about 640,000 distinct CDR3 sequences, around 41% of which are singletons. Source material: blood. These receptors all come from a man older than 75 in good health.

This sequence joins TRBV6-1 and TRBJ1-1, with TRBD1 matching 7 bases. The CDR3 consists of 15 residues. Germline V gives CDR1 MNHNS, CDR2 SASEGT. The V gene end was trimmed by 6 bases and the J gene end by 6 bases; junction bases not matched to a gene: 13. The chain's CDR3 is CASSLTTTGASEAFF. The CDR3 nucleotides are TGTGCCAGCAGCCTCACTACCACAGGGGCGTCTGAAGCTTTCTTT.

In regard to this clonotype: A much larger clonotype is one base distant, so this may be a read error. CDR3 region: CASSPGPAQGKSSYGQYF. The CDR3 nucleotides read TGTGCCAGCAGTCCGGGGCCCGCACAGGGAAAATCGTCCTACGGGCAGTACTTC. The gene calls are TRBV12-3 or TRBV12-4 and TRBJ2-5; a possible D gene is TRBD1 (6 bases). The V end was cut by 5 bases, the J end by 11 bases, with 33 bases between. The CDR3 runs to 18 residues.

The chain is built from TRBV6-6 and TRBJ2-7; the D is unclear. Germline CDR1 reads MNHNY; CDR2 reads SVGAGI (reference sequence). This CDR3 is 11 amino acids long. The germline V and J ends were trimmed by 8 bases and 2 bases, with 7 bases remaining between them. CDR3 sequence: CASGEAYEQYF. DNA for the CDR3: TGTGCCAGCGGCGAGGCCTACGAGCAGTACTTC.

V is TRBV25-1 and J is TRBJ2-2, with 8 nucleotides matching TRBD1. This CDR3 has 16 residues. Germline assignment: CDR1 MGHDK and CDR2 SYGVNS. V was clipped by 3 bases and J by 4 bases; unmatched bases: 7. In nucleotides, the CDR3 is TGTGCCAGCAGTGAGGCGGACAGGGCTATCACCGGGGAGCTGTTTTTT. It encodes CASSEADRAITGELFF.

The chain carries TRBV7-9 and TRBJ2-1, with 8 bases aligning to TRBD1. V lost 2 bases to trimming and J lost 7 bases; unmatched junction nucleotides: 7. There are 15 residues in the CDR3. Germline V lookup: CDR1 SEHNR, CDR2 FQNEAQ (reference sequence). CDR3 region: CASSLWTGNRNEQFF. The CDR3, as DNA: TGTGCCAGCAGCTTATGGACAGGGAATCGGAATGAGCAGTTCTTC.

On this clonotype: One end of the junction does not line up with germline, which may come from a read error. The CDR3 coding sequence is TGTGCCAGCAGTTTAATCGCAGTCACAGATACGCGGTATTTT. This gives the protein CASSLIAVTDTRYF. The chain combines TRBV12-3 or TRBV12-4 with TRBJ2-3; D unresolved. The CDR3 is 14 amino acids.

The chain links TRBV15 to TRBJ2-5; TRBD2 is a possible D gene (6 bases). Germline V CDR1 and CDR2: LNHNV, YYDKDF (reference sequence). Trimming took off 0 bases at V and 5 bases at J, with 16 bases between the two ends. This CDR3 has 16 amino acids. CDR3 bases: TGTGCCACCAGCAGAGATCCAGGGAGGTCGGGGGAGACCCAGTACTTC. Translated: CATSRDPGRSGETQYF.

This clonotype was seen only a few times. This chain joins TRBV7-2 and TRBJ2-7; 9 nucleotides match TRBD1. The CDR3 totals 13 residues. CDR1 is SGHTA and CDR2 is FQGNSA in the germline V gene. The ends lost 5 bases at V and 5 bases at J; junction bases unmatched: 4. CDR3: CASSTRTGDEQYF. The CDR3 region has the DNA TGTGCCAGCAGCACGCGGACAGGGGACGAGCAGTACTTC.

The chain has TRBV28 and TRBJ2-5; no firm D call. The assigned J gene may be wrong: the sequence end matches TRBJ2-7 better. The CDR3 runs 15 residues. The germline V gene encodes CDR1 MDHEN and CDR2 SYDVKM. CDR3 sequence: CASRSHPKGLDEQYF. The CDR3 DNA sequence: TGTGCCAGCAGATCTCACCCCAAGGGCCTCGACGAGCAGTACTTC.

The V gene is TRBV7-8, the J gene TRBJ2-3; a weak D match, TRBD1 (6 bases). Trimming removed 5 bases at V and 0 bases at J, with 24 bases between. This CDR3 has 19 amino acids. CDR1 and CDR2 (germline): SGHVS, FQNEAQ. The CDR3 DNA sequence: TGTGCCAGCAGCCCGCGATTACGAAGGACAGCAACTAGCACAGATACGCAGTATTTT. This gives the protein CASSPRLRRTATSTDTQYF.

This clonotype occurred a few times. This chain uses TRBV6-2 or TRBV6-3 with TRBJ2-5, with 11 bases identical to TRBD1. Trimming cost V 2 bases and J 5 bases; bases outside gene matches: 7. Looked up from germline, CDR1 is MNHEY and CDR2 is SVGEGT. There are 16 residues in the CDR3. The CDR3 coding sequence is TGTGCCAGCAGTTACCCAGGACAGGGGGCGAGGGAGACCCAGTACTTC. It specifies CASSYPGQGARETQYF.